These T cell receptor beta chains were read from a single sample in a study of beta chain features in type 1 diabetes. Data came from immunoSEQ multiplex PCR; TCRdb stores just in-frame clones and leaves some out. The repertoire holds hundreds of thousands of clones, with roughly 11% as singletons. The sequencing sample was made of naive CD4+ T cells from blood. These receptors originate from a young woman in good health. CDR3s include the opening cysteine and the closing phenylalanine or tryptophan. Each record gives: J gene, V gene, CDR3 protein.

TRBJ1-1 | TRBV29-1 | CSVEQGNTEAFF
TRBJ2-3 | TRBV7-2 | CASSLAVGVPDTQYF
TRBJ2-1 | TRBV5-4 | CASSFFITGYNEQFF
TRBJ1-1 | TRBV6-5 | CASSYSGQPSNTEAFF
TRBJ1-1 | TRBV18 | CASSRQEMNTEAFF
TRBJ1-4 | TRBV10-3 | CAISETGDANEKLFF
TRBJ2-3 | TRBV5-4 | CASSLARGRPRALTDTQYF
TRBJ2-3 | TRBV7-9 | CASSSATDTQYF
TRBJ2-5 | TRBV20-1 | CSAPRGQTQYF
TRBJ2-7 | TRBV23-1 | CASRRTDSYEQYF
TRBJ2-7 | TRBV7-7 | CASSLAGDPTYEQYF
TRBJ2-7 | TRBV10-3 | CAISEPGQGISYEQYF
TRBJ2-5 | TRBV11-3 | CASRTGPVETQYF
TRBJ2-5 | TRBV7-3 | CASSLSAPVLAEPRGTQYF
TRBJ2-1 | TRBV19 | CASSMTGNEQFF
TRBJ2-2 | TRBV7-7 | CASSLGFSQDTGELFF
TRBJ2-3 | TRBV7-3 | CASSDGNTDTQYF
TRBJ2-4 | TRBV11-1 | CASSSIHRREAKNIQYF
TRBJ2-7 | TRBV7-2 | CASSLRQRLYEQYF
TRBJ1-1 | TRBV14 | CASSQDPGVVFGGTEAFF
TRBJ2-7 | TRBV7-3 | CASSLSGSAYEQYF
TRBJ2-1 | TRBV30 | CAWSVGHFNEQFF
TRBJ2-3 | TRBV5-1 | CASSLVHGQGETQYF
TRBJ1-1 | TRBV6-1 | CASKGRIELEAFF
TRBJ2-7 | TRBV28 | CASAIPQMRDEQYF
TRBJ2-3 | TRBV29-1 | CSVRSKNKWAATTDTQYF
TRBJ2-2 | TRBV7-8 | CASSPRTPRGGELFF
TRBJ2-1 | TRBV11-2 | CASSLGGGRLNEQFF
TRBJ2-6 | TRBV7-3 | CASSLIGRGTGRSGANVLTF
TRBJ2-1 | TRBV15 | CATSRDRGSGGYNEQFF
TRBJ2-2 | TRBV7-2 | CASSLGTSGAAGELFF
TRBJ1-5 | TRBV18 | CASSPAQGWDQPQHF
TRBJ2-5 | TRBV7-9 | CASSATGKETQYF
TRBJ1-1 | TRBV9 | CASSAVGAENTEAFF
TRBJ1-1 | TRBV29-1 | CSAKGSTEAFF
TRBJ1-5 | TRBV7-2 | CASSTQISNQPQHF
TRBJ2-4 | TRBV30 | CAWTKRNKNIQYF
TRBJ1-1 | TRBV28 | CASRPGGGTEAFF
TRBJ2-1 | TRBV27 | CASSLYSAGALNEQFF
TRBJ2-1 | TRBV2 | CASSNRDRVHEQFF
TRBJ2-1 | TRBV27 | CASSLQTVYNEQFF
TRBJ2-3 | TRBV30 | CAWSRGLADTQYF
TRBJ1-2 | TRBV7-2 | CASNLIGSNYGYTF
TRBJ1-3 | TRBV7-8 | CASSSYRDSLNF
TRBJ2-1 | TRBV15 | CATRGLAGYNEQFF
TRBJ2-1 | TRBV28 | CASSLSGTHEQFF
TRBJ2-1 | TRBV5-6 | CASSFNFAEQFF
TRBJ2-7 | TRBV7-9 | CASSLIQGNEQYF
TRBJ1-2 | TRBV4-3 | CASSPRGDYGYTF
TRBJ2-2 | TRBV4-2 | CASSQAGGGTGELFF
TRBJ2-5 | TRBV7-2 | CASSWTGVRETQYF